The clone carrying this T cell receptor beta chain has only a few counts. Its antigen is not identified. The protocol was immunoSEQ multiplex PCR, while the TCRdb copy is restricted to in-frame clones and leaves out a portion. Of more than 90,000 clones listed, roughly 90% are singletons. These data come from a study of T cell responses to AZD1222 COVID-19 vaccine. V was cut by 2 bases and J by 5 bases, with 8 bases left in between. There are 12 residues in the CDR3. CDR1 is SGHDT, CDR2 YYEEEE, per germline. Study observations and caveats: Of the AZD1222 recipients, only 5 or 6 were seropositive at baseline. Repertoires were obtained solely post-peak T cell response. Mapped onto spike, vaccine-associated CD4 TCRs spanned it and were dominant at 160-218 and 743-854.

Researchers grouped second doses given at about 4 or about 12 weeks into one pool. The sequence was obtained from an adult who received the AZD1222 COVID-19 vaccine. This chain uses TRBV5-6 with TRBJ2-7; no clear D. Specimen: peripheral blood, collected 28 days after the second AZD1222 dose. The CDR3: CASSFMTHEQYF. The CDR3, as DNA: TGTGCCAGCAGCTTTATGACTCACGAGCAGTACTTC.